This T cell receptor (beta chain) is drawn from a study of blood T cell repertoires in COVID-19 (TCRdb year 2020). With respect to the entire study: The collaborator samples originated in the United States, Italy and Spain and spanned the acute and convalescent phases of COVID-19. The material from the prospective study consisted of cDNA or gDNA derived from T cells, B-cell-depleted T cells, or PBMCs. Sample metadata almost always included a de-identified subject ID, COVID-19 status, age in years and sex. Samples came from the ongoing ImmuneRACE study (first 160 participants) plus 1,254 subjects from 6 global collaborators. HLA class I and class II types, where available, came from metadata supplied by the sample provider rather than from assay-based typing. Deeply sampled blood TCRbeta repertoires from subjects exposed to, actively infected with, or recovered from COVID-19 were included in the dataset. The repertoires were released in a freely available public database meant as a resource for research on the immune response to SARS-CoV-2. The paper as a whole reports these results and caveats: Clinical and demographic metadata were provided uncurated, with the amount varying by source and participant.

V lost 0 bases and J lost 0 bases; the stretch between them is 14 bases long. CDR3 length: 18 amino acids, cysteine to phenylalanine. Here the CDR3 DNA is all that survives: 54 bases in frame from base 1. CDR1 and CDR2 are read off the germline V gene (reference sequence) as SEHNR and FQNEAQ. The immunoSEQ Assay, a bias-controlled multiplex PCR, was used to amplify TCRbeta CDR3 regions from genomic DNA. As for how the authors treated the data: Nucleated cell counts per sample were estimated from amplification of reference gene primers within the assay. Sequence reads were collapsed and filtered to measure the absolute abundance of every unique TCRbeta CDR3 rearrangement. Productive Simpson clonality was computed per sample as the square root of Simpson's diversity index over productive rearrangements. The table was pulled from immuneACCESS by TCRdb, which kept in-frame rearrangements only. Such tables lose some clones; where checked, under half of the loss comes from unresolved V genes, and the rest has no known cause. V and J calls plus clone size are reproduced from that table; the DNA served to infer D and trimming. The sample includes 150,000 to 200,000 clones, with around 85% observed a single time. The ten biggest clones cover approximately 9.9% of the sample.

Collaborating institutions collected whole blood in K2EDTA tubes following their own protocols. For TCRbeta analysis, collaborators shipped samples as frozen whole blood, isolated PBMCs, or DNA extracted from either of those sample types. As concerns this clone: The clone's antigen remains unknown. Base quality data are lacking; no much larger clone is found one base away.

The sequence came from a human donor with active or convalescent COVID-19. The donor label of this sample is uncertain. The sequenced sample consisted of peripheral blood. The chain is encoded by TRBV7-9 joined to TRBJ1-4, with the identity of the D gene unclear. The DNA reads TGTGCCAGCAGCTTAGCGTTGGTAGCCGGGGCAACTAATGAAAAACTGTTTTTT. It is translated as CASSLALVAGATNEKLFF.